Listed here are 17 T cell receptor beta chains from one sample, sequenced in a study of T cell responses to AZD1222 COVID-19 vaccine (TCRdb year 2021). The library was generated by the immunoSEQ multiplex PCR assay. In its TCRdb copy, this immuneACCESS table keeps in-frame sequences only and misses some clones. Where compared with another copy, unresolved V genes explain less than half of these, and the others have no known cause. For this sample there are some 100,000 clones; 88% appear just once. Clones ranked in the top ten supply roughly 13% of the sample. Read against the paper, the sample's time point label means: baseline before first vaccination. The treatment or condition label, as the study defines it: meningococcal conjugate vaccine given as trial control. The sample was peripheral blood, taken on day 0 of MenACWY control vaccination. These receptors all stem from an adult in good health.

This chain links TRBV19 with TRBJ1-1; TRBD1 aligns across 8 bases. This CDR3 spans 16 amino acids. Germline loops: CDR1 LNHDA, CDR2 SQIVND (reference sequence). After removal of 4 bases from V and 2 bases from J, the junction contained 9 bases not matched to a gene. The CDR3 DNA sequence: TGTGCCAGTAGTACCCGCCTCAGGGGGCGAAACACTGAAGCTTTCTTT. Its protein product is CASSTRLRGRNTEAFF. Full variable domain (rest looked up from reference TRBV19 and TRBJ1-1): DGGITQSPKYLFRKEGQNVTLSCEQNLNHDAMYWYRQDPGQGLRLIYYSQIVNDFQKGDIAEGYSVSREKKESFPLTVTSAQKNPTAFYLCASSTRLRGRNTEAFFGQGTRLTVV.

The CDR3 loop is CASSRRNWGRYTEAFF. In DNA, the CDR3 is TGTGCCAGCAGCCGTAGGAATTGGGGGAGATACACTGAAGCTTTCTTT. V usage is TRBV5-6 and J usage is TRBJ1-1; D might be TRBD1 (5 bases). The CDR3 sequence is 16 residues long. Germline CDR1 and CDR2: SGHDT and YYEEEE. V was cut by 4 bases and J by 3 bases, with 19 bases left in between. Full variable domain (missing parts from reference TRBV5-6 and TRBJ1-1): DAGVTQSPTHLIKTRGQQVTLRCSPKSGHDTVSWYQQALGQGPQFIFQYYEEEERQRGNFPDRFSGHQFPNYSSELNVNALLLGDSALYLCASSRRNWGRYTEAFFGQGTRLTVV.

This chain links TRBV19 with TRBJ1-6, with 10 bases fitting TRBD1. V trimming: 3 bases; J trimming: 9 bases; junction bases outside the gene matches: 8. CDR3 length: 16 amino acids. The germline V gene has CDR1 LNHDA and CDR2 SQIVND (reference sequence). The CDR3 DNA follows: TGTGCCAGTAGTATCAACGACAGGGGGCTTGGTTCACCCCTCCACTTT. Protein: CASSINDRGLGSPLHF. The complete variable domain, with remaining parts taken from reference TRBV19 and TRBJ1-6, reads DGGITQSPKYLFRKEGQNVTLSCEQNLNHDAMYWYRQDPGQGLRLIYYSQIVNDFQKGDIAEGYSVSREKKESFPLTVTSAQKNPTAFYLCASSINDRGLGSPLHFGNGTRLTVT.

The chain combines TRBV5-5 with TRBJ1-3; 7 bases line up with TRBD1. Germline CDR1 reads SGHKS; CDR2 reads YYEKEE (reference sequence). Trimming cost V 1 base and J 2 bases; bases outside gene matches: 9. This CDR3 has 17 residues. For the CDR3, the DNA is TGTGCCAGCAGCTTGTGGGCACAGGGGCTTGCTGGAAACACCATATATTTT. Translation: CASSLWAQGLAGNTIYF.

This sequence joins TRBV9 and TRBJ1-4; tentatively, D is TRBD1 (5 bases). V was clipped by 4 bases and J by 7 bases, with 11 bases between them. Germline V CDR1 and CDR2: SGDLS, YYNGEE. The CDR3 is 13 amino acids. The CDR3 reads CASSSGTSEKLFF. In DNA, the CDR3 is TGTGCCAGCAGCTCCGGGACTTCTGAAAAACTGTTTTTT.

The gene calls are TRBV12-2 and TRBJ2-7. TRBV12-2 is a recognized pseudogene. The CDR3 has 16 amino acids. The CDR3 loop is CASRLGGSGIVYEQYF. The DNA of the CDR3 is TGTGCAAGTCGCTTAGGAGGGTCAGGGATTGTCTACGAGCAGTACTTC.

The V call is TRBV30, the J call TRBJ1-6; TRBD1 aligns across 7 bases. The junction had 12 bases not matched to a gene; V was cut back by 3 bases and J by 10 bases. The V gene's germline CDR1 is GTSNPN and CDR2 SVGIG (reference sequence). The CDR3 runs to 15 residues. CDR3 DNA sequence: TGTGCCTGGAGCGTCACCGGGACAGCGAACTCACCCCTCCACTTT. Translating gives CAWSVTGTANSPLHF. The variable domain in full, completed from reference TRBV30 and TRBJ1-6, reads SQTIHQWPATLVQPVGSPLSLECTVEGTSNPNLYWYRQAAGRGLQLLFYSVGIGQISSEVPQNLSASRPQDRQFILSSKKLLLSDSGFYLCAWSVTGTANSPLHFGNGTRLTVT.

V gene TRBV10-3 combines with J gene TRBJ1-1, with 8 nucleotides matching TRBD1. Germline trimming cut 6 bases from V and 4 bases from J; bases unmatched to any gene: 7. The CDR3 runs to 14 residues. Germline CDR1 reads ENHRY; CDR2 reads SYGVKD. CDR3 in amino acids: CAIRETGVSTEAFF. CDR3 DNA: TGTGCCATCAGAGAGACAGGGGTTAGCACTGAAGCTTTCTTT.

The chain uses TRBV7-8 and TRBJ1-5; 7 bases map to TRBD1. CDR1 is SGHVS and CDR2 is FQNEAQ in the germline V gene. V was clipped by 3 bases and J by 2 bases; unmatched bases: 4. CDR3 length: 15 amino acids. Written as DNA, the CDR3 is TGTGCCAGCAGCTTGGAGGGGGCCGGCAATCAGCCCCAGCATTTT. Protein sequence: CASSLEGAGNQPQHF.

Written as DNA, the CDR3 is TGTGCCAGTAGGACTCCAACCTACAATGAGCAGTTCTTC. It translates to CASRTPTYNEQFF. V and J are TRBV10-3 and TRBJ2-1; possible D gene TRBD2, 5 bases. V was cut by 10 bases and J by 2 bases, with 12 bases left in between. The CDR3 has 13 residues. The V gene's germline CDR1 is ENHRY and CDR2 SYGVKD.

V and J are TRBV30 and TRBJ1-5; D is unresolved. Per germline, CDR1 GTSNPN and CDR2 SVGIG (reference sequence). This CDR3 has 13 residues. Trimming removed 2 bases from V and 7 bases from J, with 12 bases in between. The CDR3 protein is CAWSPEGRQPQHF. CDR3 sequence (DNA): TGTGCCTGGAGTCCGGAGGGTAGACAGCCCCAGCATTTT.

The chain uses TRBV6-2 or TRBV6-3 and TRBJ1-2; D perhaps matches TRBD1 (5 bases). Trimming cost V 4 bases and J 3 bases, with 15 bases left between them. Germline assignment: CDR1 MNHEY and CDR2 SVGEGT. CDR3 length: 15 residues. The CDR3 bases are TGTGCCAGCAGTTCCCCGACCGGGACTGACTATGGCTACACCTTC. Translated: CASSSPTGTDYGYTF.

This chain connects TRBV4-1 to TRBJ2-1; weak D call: TRBD2 (5 bases). The CDR3 spans 14 residues. V lost 1 base and J 4 bases, leaving 8 bases between the germline ends. Germline V CDR1 and CDR2: MGHRA, YSYEKL. In DNA, the CDR3 is TGCGCCAGCAGCCAAGTACGGGGATACAATGAGCAGTTCTTC. Amino acid sequence: CASSQVRGYNEQFF.

The rearrangement uses TRBV5-5 and TRBJ1-2; D remains unclear. Trimming took 0 bases from V and 4 from J, leaving 13 bases between them. CDR3 size: 15 residues. The germline gives CDR1 SGHKS, CDR2 YYEKEE (reference sequence). CDR3 nucleotides: TGTGCCAGCAGCTTGGCCTGGCAGGAGGTCTATGGCTACACCTTC. As protein: CASSLAWQEVYGYTF. Looking up the rest from reference TRBV5-5 and TRBJ1-2 gives the full variable domain: DAGVTQSPTHLIKTRGQQVTLRCSPISGHKSVSWYQQVLGQGPQFIFQYYEKEERGRGNFPDRFSARQFPNYSSELNVNALLLGDSALYLCASSLAWQEVYGYTFGSGTRLTVV.

V is TRBV5-4 and J is TRBJ1-6, with a tentative D call TRBD1 (6 bases). The CDR3 loop spans 14 amino acids. Per germline, CDR1 SGHNT and CDR2 YYREEE (reference sequence). The V end lost 2 bases, the J end lost 10 bases, and 13 bases lay between the germline ends. The CDR3 region is CASSFITGQSPLHF. The CDR3 DNA reads as TGTGCCAGCAGCTTTATCACAGGGCAATCACCCCTCCACTTT.

V and J are TRBV6-5 and TRBJ1-1; 7 nucleotides agree with TRBD1. The CDR3 sequence is 15 residues long. With V trimmed by 0 bases and J by 7 bases, 8 bases remained unmatched. Germline-derived CDR1 and CDR2 are MNHEY and SVGAGI. The CDR3 region has the DNA TGTGCCAGCAGTTACTCGATCGACAGGGAAGATGAAGCTTTCTTT. Translating it yields CASSYSIDREDEAFF.

The gene calls are TRBV9 and TRBJ2-3, with 7 bases identical to TRBD1. The CDR3 is made up of 16 amino acids. The germline V gene has CDR1 SGDLS and CDR2 YYNGEE. V lost 4 bases to trimming and J lost 1 base; unmatched junction nucleotides: 9. CDR3 bases: TGTGCCAGCAGCTCCCACTTAGGACAGGGCACAGATACGCAGTATTTT. Residues: CASSSHLGQGTDTQYF.